Following are 3 T cell receptor beta chains from one sample sequenced in a study of T cells after yellow fever vaccination. TCRdb re-called the 5' RACE reads with MiXCR, one entry per CDR3 protein. The data show around 310,000 distinct CDR3 sequences, 3% to 4.5% seen once. The material was PBMCs, obtained 5 days after the yellow fever booster vaccination. All receptors derive from a man aged 18 to 30 who received the YFV17D yellow fever vaccine.

This clonotype turned up a few times. The CDR3 is CASSAGTGISYEQYF. In DNA, the CDR3 is TGCGCCAGCAGTGCCGGGACAGGGATCTCCTACGAGCAGTACTTC. The rearrangement uses TRBV10-2 and TRBJ2-7; TRBD1 matches 9 bases. CDR1 is WSHSY and CDR2 is SAAADI in the germline V gene. The CDR3 runs 15 residues. The junction had 4 bases not matched to a gene; V was cut back by 4 bases and J by 0 bases.

The sample holds a few counts of this clonotype. The chain carries TRBV5-1 and TRBJ2-3; 8 nucleotides match TRBD2. The V gene end was trimmed by 9 bases and the J gene end by 7 bases; junction bases not matched to a gene: 13. This CDR3 is built from 14 residues. The germline V gene has CDR1 SGHRS and CDR2 YFSETQ. CDR3 in DNA: TGCGCCACCGCCCCCGGGGTAGCGGGAAATACGCAGTATTTT. It encodes CATAPGVAGNTQYF.

This clonotype was counted many times. The CDR3 DNA reads TGTGCCAGCAGCTTCGGGCTTCAGGGATACTACGAGCAGTACGTC. It translates to CASSFGLQGYYEQYV. The chain links TRBV7-2 to TRBJ2-7; a weak D match, TRBD1 (5 bases). Germline CDR1 is SGHTA and CDR2 is FQGNSA. Trimming removed 3 bases from V and 3 bases from J, with 15 bases in between. The CDR3 extends over 15 amino acids.